This is a list of T cell receptor beta chains from one sample in a study of OX40 agonist ivuxolimab in advanced cancers. Profiled with immunoSEQ multiplex PCR; TCRdb holds only in-frame clones, not every one. The sample carries 45,000 to 65,000 clones, 88% recorded once. Here the sequenced sample was CD4+ or CD8+ T cells sorted from blood, taken in a trial of the OX40 agonist ivuxolimab. These receptors all stem from an adult with an advanced solid tumor such as melanoma, head and neck, liver or kidney cancer. Each CDR3 is given with its conserved first and last residue. Each record gives: D gene, clone size, V gene, CDR3 length, J gene, CDR3 protein, CDR3 DNA. A D gene is named only where the DNA matches it firmly. Rows may omit the clone size; those that give it use once, few, many or a size class.

-	-	TRBV15	14	TRBJ2-1	CATSRGLDSNEQFF	TGTGCCACCAGCAGAGGGTTGGACAGCAATGAGCAGTTCTTC
TRBD2	-	TRBV27	16	TRBJ2-1	CASSGQGTSGYNEQFF	TGTGCCAGCAGTGGACAAGGGACTAGCGGCTACAATGAGCAGTTCTTC
-	-	TRBV2	15	TRBJ2-5	CASSVRGSRQETQYF	TGTGCCAGCAGTGTTAGGGGGTCCCGACAAGAGACCCAGTACTTC
-	-	TRBV27	16	TRBJ2-7	CASSLSISGDSYEQYF	TGTGCCAGCAGTTTATCGATTAGCGGAGACTCCTACGAGCAGTACTTC
-	-	TRBV4-1	15	TRBJ2-2	CASSQVVSNPGELFF	TGCGCCAGCAGCCAAGTCGTATCCAATCCCGGGGAGCTGTTTTTT
TRBD1	-	TRBV5-1	16	TRBJ1-5	CASSPGQGEFDQPQHF	TGCGCCAGCAGCCCTGGACAGGGCGAATTTGATCAGCCCCAGCATTTT
-	-	TRBV15	15	TRBJ1-3	CATSRTGTPGNTIYF	TGTGCCACCAGCAGAACTGGGACTCCTGGAAACACCATATATTTT
TRBD2	-	TRBV19	18	TRBJ2-4	CASSTGLAGVLAKNIQYF	TGTGCCAGTAGTACAGGACTAGCGGGAGTGCTAGCCAAAAACATTCAGTACTTC
TRBD2	-	TRBV5-1	17	TRBJ2-1	CASSALGLADFYNEQFF	TGCGCCAGCAGCGCGTTGGGACTAGCAGACTTCTACAATGAGCAGTTCTTC
-	-	TRBV4-1	13	TRBJ2-1	CASSRTRDNEQFF	TGCGCCAGCAGCCGAACTAGGGACAATGAGCAGTTCTTC
TRBD2	once	TRBV6-5	15	TRBJ2-5	CASSLAGAFQETQYF	TGTGCCAGTTCATTAGCGGGGGCCTTCCAAGAGACCCAGTACTTC
-	once	TRBV2	17	TRBJ2-1	CASLKGTGLSSYNEQFF	TGTGCCAGCCTGAAGGGAACAGGGTTGAGCTCCTACAATGAGCAGTTCTTC
TRBD2	-	TRBV15	20	TRBJ2-3	CATSRDPTVIAGGGTDTQYF	TGTGCCACCAGCAGAGACCCCACGGTGATAGCGGGGGGAGGCACAGATACGCAGTATTTT
-	-	TRBV19	14	TRBJ1-4	CASSEGETLEKLFF	TGTGCCAGTAGTGAGGGAGAAACGTTGGAAAAACTGTTTTTT
-	-	TRBV5-6	13	TRBJ1-2	CASGHSLDYGYTF	TGTGCCAGCGGCCACTCTTTAGACTATGGCTACACCTTC
TRBD1	once	TRBV7-9	16	TRBJ2-1	CASSSPTGTGRNEQFF	TGTGCCAGCAGCTCACCCACCGGGACAGGACGGAATGAGCAGTTCTTC
-	once	TRBV6-6	13	TRBJ2-1	CASSSRNYNEQFF	TGTGCCAGCAGCTCACGGAACTACAATGAGCAGTTCTTC
-	-	TRBV2	15	TRBJ2-5	CASSPRSSVVETQYF	TGTGCCAGCAGTCCCAGGTCGTCGGTGGTGGAGACCCAGTACTTC
-	few	TRBV6-5	16	TRBJ1-2	CASSYLLGVTTYGYTF	TGTGCCAGCAGTTACCTTTTGGGGGTGACAACCTATGGCTACACCTTC
-	once	TRBV5-4	16	TRBJ1-2	CASSLGSLPGKYGYTF	TGTGCCAGCAGCTTGGGGTCCTTGCCAGGGAAATATGGCTACACCTTC
TRBD1	-	TRBV15	18	TRBJ2-7	CATSSHKGQGPMTYEQYF	TGTGCCACCAGCTCCCACAAGGGACAGGGGCCGATGACCTACGAGCAGTACTTC
-	once	TRBV19	16	TRBJ2-3	CASSTLPGQKETSAYF	TGTGCCAGTAGTACCTTACCGGGACAGAAGGAGACTAGTGCTTATTTT
TRBD2	-	TRBV7-9	17	TRBJ2-7	CASSPQAGGPLDYEQYF	TGTGCCAGCAGCCCCCAAGCGGGAGGGCCCTTGGACTACGAGCAGTACTTC
-	-	TRBV15	15	TRBJ2-2	CATSAGLGGTGELFF	TGTGCCACCAGCGCCGGACTAGGGGGAACCGGGGAGCTGTTTTTT
-	-	TRBV9	12	TRBJ1-6	CASSQSNSPLHF	TGTGCCAGCAGCCAAAGTAATTCACCCCTCCACTTT
-	-	TRBV6-5	13	TRBJ1-5	CASSERGSEPQHF	TGTGCCAGCAGTGAAAGGGGGTCCGAGCCCCAGCATTTT
-	-	TRBV9	15	TRBJ2-1	CASTLGGYRIDEQFF	TGTGCCAGCACCTTAGGAGGGTATCGTATCGATGAGCAGTTCTTC
TRBD1	-	TRBV9	14	TRBJ2-7	CASSVEGQSYEQYF	TGTGCCAGCAGCGTAGAGGGACAGTCCTACGAGCAGTACTTC
TRBD1	-	TRBV9	18	TRBJ2-2	CASSGNRDSDRGPGELFF	TGTGCCAGCAGCGGCAACCGGGACAGTGATAGGGGTCCCGGGGAGCTGTTTTTT
TRBD1	-	TRBV9	17	TRBJ1-2	CASSVDRDPSPFYGYTF	TGTGCCAGCAGCGTCGACAGGGATCCTTCACCCTTCTATGGCTACACCTTC
-	-	TRBV5-6	11	TRBJ1-1	CASTVGTEAFF	TGTGCCAGCACCGTGGGGACTGAAGCTTTCTTT
-	-	TRBV6-1	13	TRBJ2-2	CASSEVGTGELFF	TGTGCCAGCAGTGAAGTGGGGACCGGGGAGCTGTTTTTT
-	few	TRBV6-5	12	TRBJ1-2	CASSHGGYGYTF	TGTGCCAGCAGCCACGGGGGCTATGGCTACACCTTC
-	-	TRBV15	15	TRBJ2-3	CATSRARLSTDTQYF	TGTGCCACCAGCAGAGCCAGGCTAAGCACAGATACGCAGTATTTT
-	once	TRBV7-8	16	TRBJ2-1	CASSLASEAGIHEQFF	TGTGCCAGCAGCTTAGCCTCGGAGGCAGGGATCCATGAGCAGTTCTTC
-	-	TRBV28	14	TRBJ2-7	CASRGGRGSYEQYF	TGTGCCAGCAGGGGGGGCAGGGGCTCCTACGAGCAGTACTTC
-	once	TRBV7-6	16	TRBJ2-7	CASSPGPTTSSYEQYF	TGTGCCAGCAGCCCGGGACCGACGACGAGCTCCTACGAGCAGTACTTC
-	-	TRBV9	14	TRBJ1-2	CASSVDSSNYGYTF	TGTGCCAGCAGCGTGGACAGTTCTAACTATGGCTACACCTTC
TRBD2	-	TRBV27	15	TRBJ2-1	CASSLAGPFYNEQFF	TGTGCCAGCAGCCTAGCGGGGCCCTTCTACAATGAGCAGTTCTTC
-	-	TRBV28	17	TRBJ2-4	CASSLDPEGVAKNIQYF	TGTGCCAGCAGTTTGGATCCGGAAGGGGTGGCCAAAAACATTCAGTACTTC
-	-	TRBV10-1	12	TRBJ1-5	CASSESYQPQHF	TGCGCCAGCAGTGAGTCGTATCAGCCCCAGCATTTT
TRBD1	-	TRBV5-1	17	TRBJ1-5	CASSLAPGQDRSQPQHF	TGCGCCAGCAGCTTGGCCCCGGGACAGGACCGGTCCCAGCCCCAGCATTTT
TRBD2	-	TRBV19	15	TRBJ2-3	CATGALAGLTDTQYF	TGTGCCACAGGAGCGTTAGCGGGGCTCACAGATACGCAGTATTTT